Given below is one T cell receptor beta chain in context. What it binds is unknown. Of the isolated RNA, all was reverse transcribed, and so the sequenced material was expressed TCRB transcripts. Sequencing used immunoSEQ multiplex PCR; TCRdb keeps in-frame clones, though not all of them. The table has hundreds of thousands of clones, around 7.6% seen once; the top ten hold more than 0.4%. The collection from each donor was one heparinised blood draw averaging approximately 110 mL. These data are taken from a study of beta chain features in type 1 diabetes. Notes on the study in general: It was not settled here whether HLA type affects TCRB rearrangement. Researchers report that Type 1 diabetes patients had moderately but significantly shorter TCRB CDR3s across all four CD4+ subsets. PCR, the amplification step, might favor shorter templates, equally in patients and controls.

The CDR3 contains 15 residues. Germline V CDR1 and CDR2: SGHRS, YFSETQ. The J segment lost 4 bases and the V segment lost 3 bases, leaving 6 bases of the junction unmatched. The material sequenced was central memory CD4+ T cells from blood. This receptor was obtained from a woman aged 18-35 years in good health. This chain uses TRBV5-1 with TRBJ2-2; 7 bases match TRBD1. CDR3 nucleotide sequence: TGCGCCAGCAGCTCCAGACAGGGACCCACCGGGGAGCTGTTTTTT. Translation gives CASSSRQGPTGELFF.